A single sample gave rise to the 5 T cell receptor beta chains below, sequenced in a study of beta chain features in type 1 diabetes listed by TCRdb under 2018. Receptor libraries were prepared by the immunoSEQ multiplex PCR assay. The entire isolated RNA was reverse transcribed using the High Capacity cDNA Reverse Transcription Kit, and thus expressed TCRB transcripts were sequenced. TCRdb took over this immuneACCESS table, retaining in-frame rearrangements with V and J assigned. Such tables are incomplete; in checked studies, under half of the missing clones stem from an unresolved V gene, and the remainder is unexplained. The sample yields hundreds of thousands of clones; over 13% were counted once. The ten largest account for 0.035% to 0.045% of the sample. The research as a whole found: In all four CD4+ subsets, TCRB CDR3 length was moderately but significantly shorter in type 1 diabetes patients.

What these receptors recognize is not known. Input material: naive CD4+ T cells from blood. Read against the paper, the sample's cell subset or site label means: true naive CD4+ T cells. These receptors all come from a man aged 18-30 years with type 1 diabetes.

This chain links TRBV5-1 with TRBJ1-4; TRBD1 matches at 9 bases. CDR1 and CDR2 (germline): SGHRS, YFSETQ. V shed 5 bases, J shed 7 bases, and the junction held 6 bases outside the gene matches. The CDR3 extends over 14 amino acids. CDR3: CASSHGQGSEKLFF. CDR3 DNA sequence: TGCGCCAGCAGTCACGGACAGGGGAGTGAAAAACTGTTTTTT.

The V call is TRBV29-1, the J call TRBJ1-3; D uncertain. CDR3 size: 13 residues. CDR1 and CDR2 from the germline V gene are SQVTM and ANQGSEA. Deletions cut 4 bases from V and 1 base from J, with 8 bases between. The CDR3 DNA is TGCAGCGTTGGTCGGGTTTCTGGAAACACCATATATTTT. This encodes CSVGRVSGNTIYF.

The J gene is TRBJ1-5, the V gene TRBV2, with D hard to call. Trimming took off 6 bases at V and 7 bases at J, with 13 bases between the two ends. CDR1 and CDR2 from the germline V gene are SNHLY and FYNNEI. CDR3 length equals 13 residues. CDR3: CASRAEGGQPQHF. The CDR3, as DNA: TGTGCCAGCAGGGCGGAGGGCGGGCAGCCCCAGCATTTT. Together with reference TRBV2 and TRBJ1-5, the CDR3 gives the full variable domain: EPEVTQTPSHQVTQMGQEVILRCVPISNHLYFYWYRQILGQKVEFLVSFYNNEISEKSEIFDDQFSVERPDGSNFTLKIRSTKLEDSAMYFCASRAEGGQPQHFGDGTRLSIL.

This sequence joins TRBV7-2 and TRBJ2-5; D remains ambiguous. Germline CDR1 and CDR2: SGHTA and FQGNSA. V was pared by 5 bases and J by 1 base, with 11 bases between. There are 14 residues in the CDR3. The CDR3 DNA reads TGTGCCAGCAGCCTACTTACCTTCCAAGAGACCCAGTACTTC. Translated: CASSLLTFQETQYF. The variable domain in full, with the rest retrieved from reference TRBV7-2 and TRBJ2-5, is GAGVSQSPSNKVTEKGKDVELRCDPISGHTALYWYRQSLGQGLEFLIYFQGNSAPDKSGLPSDRFSAERTGGSVSTLTIQRTQQEDSAVYLCASSLLTFQETQYFGPGTRLLVL.

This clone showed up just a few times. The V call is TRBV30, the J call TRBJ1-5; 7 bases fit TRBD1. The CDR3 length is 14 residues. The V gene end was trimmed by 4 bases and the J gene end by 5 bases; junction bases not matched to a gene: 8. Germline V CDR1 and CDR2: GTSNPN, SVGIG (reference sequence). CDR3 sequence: CAWTVTGLDQPQHF. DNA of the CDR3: TGTGCCTGGACCGTGACAGGGTTGGATCAGCCCCAGCATTTT.